This T cell receptor (beta chain) was identified during a study of cytomegalovirus exposure and HLA in healthy donors. The CDR3 is 16 amino acids. Germline values: CDR1 SGHTA, CDR2 FQGNSA. V gave up 0 bases and J gave up 4 bases; unmatched junction bases: 5. As concerns this clone: The antigen is unknown.

Study outcomes and limitations: Accounts indicate the classifier identified cytomegalovirus status with strong specificity and sensitivity.

Some clones are missing from TCRdb's copy, which holds only in-frame ones; the method was immunoSEQ multiplex PCR. There are 150,000 to 200,000 clones in the sample; approximately 84% occur only once, and roughly 10% lies in the top ten. The J gene is TRBJ2-2, the V gene TRBV7-2; 7 bases are shared with TRBD1. This receptor was obtained from a man younger than 45 in good health and CMV-seropositive. The sequenced material came from PBMCs. The DNA of the CDR3 is TGTGCCAGCAGCTTAGCAGTGACAGGGCGCACCGGGGAGCTGTTTTTT. Translated: CASSLAVTGRTGELFF.